Detailed here is one TCR beta chain. Its antigen target is currently unknown. No clone much larger than this one lies a single base away; base qualities are absent. These data are taken from a study of PD-1 blockade in mismatch repair-deficient tumors (dated by TCRdb to 2016 to 2017). Some background on the complete study: The trial enrolled 86 consecutive patients with approximately twelve mismatch repair-deficient cancer types between 2013 and late 2016, all previously treated and progressing. Deep sequencing of TCR CDR3 regions was used to track tumor-associated T cell clones in peripheral blood of patients responding to PD-1 blockade.

Receptors were amplified or captured by the immunoSEQ multiplex PCR assay. This is the immuneACCESS table as TCRdb keeps it, with only in-frame sequences that have V and J called. A part of the clones is gone; compared with another copy, unresolved V genes explain less than half, and the rest is unexplained. Recorded for this sample are about 34,000 clones; 65% to 85% of them occurred a single time. The ten biggest clones cover about 3.7% of the sample. For every enrolled patient, mismatch repair deficiency was confirmed by either polymerase chain reaction or immunohistochemistry. TCR sequencing was carried out for a few patients who responded to pembrolizumab therapy. The phase II trial prospectively tested pembrolizumab PD-1 blockade in advanced mismatch repair-deficient cancers regardless of tissue of origin. Peripheral blood T cell samples were gathered serially, both before PD-1 blockade started and at multiple time points afterward. Blood sampling times were expressed in weeks after the first pembrolizumab dose.

The germline V gene encodes CDR1 SGHRS and CDR2 YFSETQ. Relative to germline, V is 6 bases shorter and J is 0 bases shorter, with 15 bases between their ends. From the cysteine through the phenylalanine, the CDR3 covers 16 amino acids. Only the CDR3 region is kept as DNA, spanning 48 bases read in frame from base 1. What the authors observed across the whole study: After pembrolizumab, tumor-resident clones, which were often undetectable in blood before treatment, expanded rapidly and then contracted, generally ahead of radiologic responses.

The sample was PBMCs, taken around 6 weeks after starting pembrolizumab. The TCR sequence derives from an adult with mismatch repair-deficient cancer. This chain joins TRBV5-1 to TRBJ1-4; TRBD1 is perhaps the D gene, given 6 matching bases. The DNA sequence is given as TGCGCCAGCACCGATAGGGGGGGGACAACTAATGAAAAACTGTTTTTT. This yields the protein CASTDRGGTTNEKLFF.